This T cell receptor (beta chain) was sequenced during a study of cytomegalovirus exposure and HLA in healthy donors. The overall study: Researchers previously reported finding roughly 120 million unique TCR beta sequences from approximately 200 million T cells. Early release data held about 85 million unique TCRs from HLA-typed donors. Whole-study findings and limits: Reports showed the classifier diagnosing cytomegalovirus status with high specificity and sensitivity.

A remark on this clone: No antigen is known for it.

Trimming pared 6 bases from V and 2 bases from J, leaving 13 bases between. CDR1 and CDR2 (germline): KGHSH, LQKENI. This CDR3 has 14 amino acids. 13 Jbeta primers and 60 Vbeta primers were used for the PCR. In the study's own analysis: The count from a later analysis was 79 million or so unique TCR beta chains, around 11 million of them shared. This table comes from immunoSEQ multiplex PCR, and its TCRdb copy is limited to in-frame clones, with some not included. The D gene and trimming were derived from the DNA, and the V and J assignments and clone size from that table. The profile shows 150,000 to 200,000 clones, over 80% of them singletons.

The chain is built from TRBV18 and TRBJ1-1; TRBD1 might be the D (5 bases). The TCR sequence derives from a man in his fifties or sixties in good health and CMV-seropositive. The sequenced material came from PBMCs. For the CDR3, the DNA is TGTGCCAGCTCCCTCGCGGGGGGAAACACTGAAGCTTTCTTT. Amino acids: CASSLAGGNTEAFF.